The rows below give T cell receptor beta chains drawn from one sample of a study of blood T cell repertoires in COVID-19. TCRdb keeps only in-frame clones here, not all; method: immunoSEQ multiplex PCR. The sample comprises roughly 290,000 clones, approximately 86% of which are singletons, and around 4.5% rests with the top ten. Specimen: peripheral blood. The receptors shown here come from a woman aged 45-60 years with active or convalescent COVID-19. The CDR3 runs from the conserved cysteine through the conserved F or W. The D gene is left open where the match is weak. Expanded clones get a size class; other rows say once, few or many, or leave the size out.

v_call: TRBV6-5; clone_size: NA; j_call: TRBJ2-2; d_call: NA; cdr3_aa: CASRIQGMNTGELFF; cdr3_nt: TGTGCCAGCAGGATTCAGGGGATGAACACCGGGGAGCTGTTTTTT
v_call: TRBV30; clone_size: NA; j_call: TRBJ2-3; d_call: NA; cdr3_aa: CAWSRPRSTDTQYF; cdr3_nt: TGTGCCTGGAGCCGACCGAGGAGCACAGATACGCAGTATTTT
v_call: TRBV9; clone_size: NA; j_call: TRBJ2-7; d_call: NA; cdr3_aa: CASSTLAVSSYEQYF; cdr3_nt: TGTGCCAGCAGCACCTTAGCGGTGAGCTCCTACGAGCAGTACTTC
v_call: TRBV6-5; clone_size: NA; j_call: TRBJ2-7; d_call: TRBD1; cdr3_aa: CASSYGQVAYYEQYF; cdr3_nt: TGTGCCAGCAGTTACGGACAGGTGGCGTACTACGAGCAGTACTTC
v_call: TRBV27; clone_size: NA; j_call: TRBJ2-7; d_call: NA; cdr3_aa: CASRSYSYEQYF; cdr3_nt: TGTGCCAGTAGAAGTTACTCCTACGAGCAGTACTTC
v_call: TRBV7-2; clone_size: NA; j_call: TRBJ2-7; d_call: TRBD2; cdr3_aa: CASSLIIAGGKDEQYF; cdr3_nt: TGTGCCAGCAGCTTAATAATAGCGGGAGGAAAGGACGAGCAGTACTTC
v_call: TRBV7-3; clone_size: NA; j_call: TRBJ1-5; d_call: NA; cdr3_aa: CASSPDPTGQPQHF; cdr3_nt: TGTGCCAGCAGCCCCGACCCCACGGGTCAGCCCCAGCATTTT
v_call: TRBV2; clone_size: NA; j_call: TRBJ2-1; d_call: TRBD2; cdr3_aa: CASSGRLAGVYNEQFF; cdr3_nt: TGTGCCAGCAGTGGGCGACTAGCGGGAGTTTACAATGAGCAGTTCTTC
v_call: TRBV28; clone_size: NA; j_call: TRBJ2-7; d_call: TRBD1; cdr3_aa: CASSLRHRGPYEQYF; cdr3_nt: TGTGCCAGCAGCTTACGCCACAGGGGGCCCTACGAGCAGTACTTC
v_call: TRBV6-5; clone_size: few; j_call: TRBJ1-6; d_call: NA; cdr3_aa: CASSALVNSPLHF; cdr3_nt: TGTGCCAGCAGCGCGCTGGTTAATTCACCCCTCCACTTT
v_call: TRBV27; clone_size: NA; j_call: TRBJ1-2; d_call: NA; cdr3_aa: CASSPRDTRRGYTF; cdr3_nt: TGTGCCAGCAGTCCCCGGGACACTCGAAGGGGCTACACCTTC
v_call: TRBV5-1; clone_size: once; j_call: TRBJ1-4; d_call: TRBD1; cdr3_aa: CASSANRGPGEKLFF; cdr3_nt: TGCGCCAGCAGCGCCAACAGGGGGCCTGGTGAAAAACTGTTTTTT
v_call: TRBV5-1; clone_size: NA; j_call: TRBJ1-1; d_call: TRBD1; cdr3_aa: CASSWSGGNTEAFF; cdr3_nt: TGCGCCAGCAGCTGGTCAGGGGGGAATACTGAAGCTTTCTTT
v_call: TRBV15; clone_size: NA; j_call: TRBJ2-7; d_call: NA; cdr3_aa: CATSRIRDTGFREQYF; cdr3_nt: TGTGCCACCAGCAGAATTCGGGACACAGGGTTCAGGGAGCAGTACTTC
v_call: TRBV7-6; clone_size: NA; j_call: TRBJ2-1; d_call: TRBD2; cdr3_aa: CASRAGTSGAYNEQFF; cdr3_nt: TGTGCCAGCAGGGCCGGGACTAGCGGGGCCTACAATGAGCAGTTCTTC
v_call: TRBV20-1; clone_size: NA; j_call: TRBJ2-7; d_call: NA; cdr3_aa: CSASWRLASYEQYF; cdr3_nt: TGCAGTGCTAGTTGGCGGTTGGCCTCCTACGAGCAGTACTTC
v_call: TRBV5-6; clone_size: few; j_call: TRBJ1-2; d_call: NA; cdr3_aa: CASTSVSTYGYTF; cdr3_nt: TGTGCCAGCACCTCTGTGTCGACTTATGGCTACACCTTC
v_call: TRBV2; clone_size: NA; j_call: TRBJ2-7; d_call: TRBD2; cdr3_aa: CASSPGTSFTTSYEQYF; cdr3_nt: TGTGCCAGCAGTCCCGGGACTAGCTTTACTACTTCCTACGAGCAGTACTTC
v_call: TRBV29-1; clone_size: NA; j_call: TRBJ2-1; d_call: NA; cdr3_aa: CSVGRQDRDNEQFF; cdr3_nt: TGCAGCGTCGGGCGACAGGATAGGGACAATGAGCAGTTCTTC
v_call: TRBV18; clone_size: NA; j_call: TRBJ2-6; d_call: TRBD2; cdr3_aa: CASSLSSAGGSGANVLTF; cdr3_nt: TGTGCCAGCTCACTATCCTCAGCGGGAGGCTCTGGGGCCAACGTCCTGACTTTC
v_call: TRBV2; clone_size: NA; j_call: TRBJ2-1; d_call: TRBD2; cdr3_aa: CASRKRGLSYNEQFF; cdr3_nt: TGTGCCAGCAGGAAAAGGGGACTAAGTTACAATGAGCAGTTCTTC
v_call: TRBV3-1/TRBV3-2; clone_size: few; j_call: TRBJ2-7; d_call: NA; cdr3_aa: CASSQGVKQIYEQYF; cdr3_nt: TGTGCCAGCAGCCAAGGAGTGAAACAGATCTACGAGCAGTACTTC
v_call: TRBV9; clone_size: NA; j_call: TRBJ2-7; d_call: NA; cdr3_aa: CASSPWGDSTYEQYF; cdr3_nt: TGTGCCAGCAGCCCGTGGGGGGATTCCACCTACGAGCAGTACTTC
v_call: TRBV2; clone_size: NA; j_call: TRBJ1-1; d_call: TRBD1; cdr3_aa: CASIQKTGDTEAFF; cdr3_nt: TGTGCCAGCATACAAAAAACAGGGGACACTGAAGCTTTCTTT
v_call: TRBV19; clone_size: many; j_call: TRBJ1-2; d_call: TRBD1; cdr3_aa: CASSQGQYGYTF; cdr3_nt: TGTGCCAGTAGCCAGGGACAGTATGGCTACACCTTC
v_call: TRBV3-1/TRBV3-2; clone_size: NA; j_call: TRBJ2-5; d_call: TRBD1; cdr3_aa: CASSQAGGQETQYF; cdr3_nt: TGTGCCAGCAGCCAGGCAGGGGGACAAGAGACCCAGTACTTC
v_call: TRBV2; clone_size: once; j_call: TRBJ1-6; d_call: NA; cdr3_aa: CASSEIRGTYSPLHF; cdr3_nt: TGTGCCAGCAGTGAAATCCGGGGGACCTATTCACCCCTCCACTTT
v_call: TRBV28; clone_size: NA; j_call: TRBJ2-1; d_call: TRBD2; cdr3_aa: CASSLSHTGLVKGFF; cdr3_nt: TGTGCCAGCAGTTTATCCCATACGGGACTAGTTAAAGGGTTCTTC
v_call: TRBV10-3; clone_size: NA; j_call: TRBJ2-1; d_call: TRBD1; cdr3_aa: CAISEGTGANEQFF; cdr3_nt: TGTGCCATCAGTGAAGGGACAGGGGCCAATGAGCAGTTCTTC
v_call: TRBV11-2; clone_size: NA; j_call: TRBJ2-7; d_call: NA; cdr3_aa: CASSLAGLTYEQYF; cdr3_nt: TGTGCCAGCAGCTTAGCGGGACTGACCTACGAGCAGTACTTC
v_call: TRBV27; clone_size: many; j_call: TRBJ1-5; d_call: TRBD1; cdr3_aa: CASSPIGFGTGDSNQPQHF; cdr3_nt: TGTGCCAGCAGCCCTATAGGGTTCGGGACAGGAGATAGCAATCAGCCCCAGCATTTT
v_call: TRBV5-4; clone_size: NA; j_call: TRBJ2-1; d_call: TRBD2; cdr3_aa: CASSLGLARNEQFF; cdr3_nt: TGTGCCAGCAGCTTAGGACTAGCGCGAAATGAGCAGTTCTTC
v_call: TRBV2; clone_size: NA; j_call: TRBJ1-4; d_call: TRBD1; cdr3_aa: CASSVGTGREKLFF; cdr3_nt: TGTGCCAGCAGTGTCGGGACAGGCCGGGAAAAACTGTTTTTT